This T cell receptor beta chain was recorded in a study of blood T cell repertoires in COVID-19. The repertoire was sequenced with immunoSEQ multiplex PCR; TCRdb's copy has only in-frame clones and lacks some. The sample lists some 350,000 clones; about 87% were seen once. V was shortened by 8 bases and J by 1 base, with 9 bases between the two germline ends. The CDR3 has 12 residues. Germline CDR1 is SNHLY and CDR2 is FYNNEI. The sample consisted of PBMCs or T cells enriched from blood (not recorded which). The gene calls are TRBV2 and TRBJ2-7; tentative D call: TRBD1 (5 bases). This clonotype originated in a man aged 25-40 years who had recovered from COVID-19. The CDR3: CASAQGSYEQYF. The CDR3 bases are TGTGCCAGCGCCCAGGGATCCTACGAGCAGTACTTC.